The 28 T cell receptor beta chains given below trace back to one sample, sequenced in a study of control samples from healthy donors and cancer patients. The method was immunoSEQ multiplex PCR; TCRdb's version includes in-frame clones alone and lacks a portion of them. This table holds about 160,000 clones, about 94% found once. Material: blood. These receptor sequences come from a woman between 25 and 40 years old in good health.

The chain joins TRBV18 to TRBJ1-5, with TRBD1 matching 10 bases. The germline gives CDR1 KGHSH, CDR2 LQKENI. Unmatched junction bases numbered 3, after V lost 0 bases and J lost 4 bases. CDR3 length: 16 amino acids. The CDR3 DNA follows: TGTGCCAGCTCACCACCACGGGACAGGGGTAATCAGCCCCAGCATTTT. Translated, it gives CASSPPRDRGNQPQHF.

This clone was counted once. This chain joins TRBV6-1 and TRBJ1-5; tentatively, D is TRBD1 (5 bases). V was shortened by 2 bases and J by 6 bases, with 11 bases between the two germline ends. This CDR3 contains 14 residues. Germline V CDR1 and CDR2: MNHNS, SASEGT. CDR3 in DNA: TGTGCCAGCAGTGAATCGGTGAGGGGTCAGCCCCAGCATTTT. It is translated as CASSESVRGQPQHF.

This chain links TRBV11-2 with TRBJ2-7, with 7 bases identical to TRBD1. This CDR3 has 14 residues. V lost 1 base and J lost 2; bases outside the gene matches: 2. Germline loops: CDR1 SGHAT, CDR2 FQNNGV. CDR3 DNA: TGTGCCAGCAGCTTAGGACAGGGTACCTACGAGCAGTACTTC. Translation gives CASSLGQGTYEQYF.

The chain carries TRBV9 and TRBJ2-7; tentatively, D is TRBD2 (5 bases). Trimming removed 1 base at V and 1 base at J, with 12 bases between. CDR3 length equals 15 residues. Germline assignment: CDR1 SGDLS and CDR2 YYNGEE. CDR3 amino acids: CASSVSPAVSYEQYF. The CDR3 coding sequence is TGTGCCAGCAGCGTATCACCAGCGGTATCCTACGAGCAGTACTTC.

The V and J genes are TRBV7-3 and TRBJ2-5; 11 bases match TRBD2. Per germline, CDR1 SGHTA and CDR2 FQGTGA. The CDR3 contains 15 residues. Trimming at V came to 5 bases and at J to 5 bases, leaving 7 bases not matched to a gene. CDR3 sequence: CASSTTGTSGETQYF. The CDR3 DNA sequence: TGTGCCAGCAGCACTACAGGGACTAGCGGTGAGACCCAGTACTTC.

This chain uses TRBV5-1 with TRBJ2-6, with D tentatively TRBD2 (8 bases). CDR3 size: 20 residues. Germline V gene data show CDR1 as SGHRS and CDR2 as YFSETQ. V was pared by 0 bases and J by 0 bases, with 19 bases between. This CDR3 is CASSLGVAGTASSGANVLTF. Written as DNA, the CDR3 is TGCGCCAGCAGCTTGGGGGTAGCGGGGACAGCAAGCTCTGGGGCCAACGTCCTGACTTTC. The whole variable domain, filled in from reference TRBV5-1 and TRBJ2-6, reads KAGVTQTPRYLIKTRGQQVTLSCSPISGHRSVSWYQQTPGQGLQFLFEYFSETQRNKGNFPGRFSGRQFSNSRSEMNVSTLELGDSALYLCASSLGVAGTASSGANVLTFGAGSRLTVL.

This chain links TRBV28 with TRBJ2-5; 8 bases are shared with TRBD2. Trimming took 2 bases from V and 1 from J; bases not matched to a gene: 3. Germline CDR1 MDHEN, CDR2 SYDVKM. CDR3 length: 15 amino acids. The CDR3 region is CASSLGTRIQETQYF. CDR3 sequence (DNA): TGTGCCAGCAGTTTAGGGACTAGAATCCAAGAGACCCAGTACTTC.

This chain joins TRBV7-2 and TRBJ2-3; D uncertain. Trimming took 2 bases from V and 6 from J, leaving 12 bases between them. The germline V gene has CDR1 SGHTA and CDR2 FQGNSA. The CDR3 has 14 residues. CDR3 nucleotide sequence: TGTGCCAGCAGCTTATTAGGGTCAAGGGATACGCAGTATTTT. It is translated as CASSLLGSRDTQYF.

V is TRBV18 and J is TRBJ1-1; the D gene is possibly TRBD1 (5 bases). Per germline, CDR1 KGHSH and CDR2 LQKENI. The CDR3 loop spans 14 amino acids. V dropped 2 bases and J dropped 7 bases, with 14 bases sitting between them. The CDR3 loop is CASSPDRHGGEAFF. Here the CDR3 DNA reads TGTGCCAGCTCACCAGACAGACATGGGGGTGAAGCTTTCTTT.

The chain is built from TRBV25-1 and TRBJ2-3; D is ambiguous. Germline lookup yields CDR1 MGHDK and CDR2 SYGVNS. This CDR3 comprises 11 residues. The V end was cut by 9 bases, the J end by 1 base, with 5 bases between. CDR3 nucleotide sequence: TGTGCCAGTGAGGGCACAGATACGCAGTATTTT. As protein: CASEGTDTQYF.

The V and J genes are TRBV19 and TRBJ2-1; no clear D gene. The CDR3 length is 15 residues. Looked up from germline, CDR1 is LNHDA and CDR2 is SQIVND (reference sequence). Trimming shortened V by 1 base and J by 3 bases, and 10 bases separated the two germline ends. The CDR3 DNA reads as TGTGCCAGTAGTATAGGGGCCCACGTCTACAATGAGCAGTTCTTC. Translation: CASSIGAHVYNEQFF.

This chain uses TRBV5-1 with TRBJ1-5; D unclear. CDR1 is SGHRS and CDR2 is YFSETQ in the germline V gene. The V gene lost 0 bases and the J gene lost 1 base, with 2 bases spanning the gap. The CDR3 runs 13 residues. CDR3 residues: CASSLGSNQPQHF. CDR3 sequence (DNA): TGCGCCAGCAGCTTGGGGAGCAATCAGCCCCAGCATTTT.

The chain combines TRBV14 with TRBJ2-7, with D uncertain. CDR1 SGHDN and CDR2 FVKESK come from the germline V gene. The CDR3 extends over 14 amino acids. The ends were cut back, 0 bases at V and 3 bases at J, with 9 bases in the middle. This chain's CDR3 is CASSQDFTGYEQYF. As DNA, the CDR3 is TGTGCCAGCAGCCAAGATTTTACGGGCTACGAGCAGTACTTC.

The chain recombines TRBV6-1 with TRBJ2-2, with 9 bases identical to TRBD2. This CDR3 spans 19 amino acids. Germline lookup yields CDR1 MNHNS and CDR2 SASEGT. Trimming at V came to 4 bases and at J to 4 bases, leaving 16 bases not matched to a gene. CDR3 nucleotides: TGTGCCAGCAGTGTTCGAAGTCTAGCGGGACCCGCCTTCACCGGGGAGCTGTTTTTT. It codes for CASSVRSLAGPAFTGELFF.

The J gene is TRBJ2-3, the V gene TRBV28; TRBD1 matches 7 bases. Germline CDR1 MDHEN, CDR2 SYDVKM. J was trimmed by 1 base and V by 3 bases; bases with no gene match: 1. This CDR3 spans 14 amino acids. The CDR3 is CASSFTGGTDTQYF. CDR3 in DNA: TGTGCCAGCAGTTTCACAGGGGGCACAGATACGCAGTATTTT.

The chain has TRBV27 and TRBJ2-5, with 11 nucleotides matching TRBD1. The V and J ends lost 0 bases and 5 bases, in that order; junction bases with no gene match: 5. The CDR3 sequence is 16 residues long. Germline CDR1 MNHEY, CDR2 SMNVEV (reference sequence). The CDR3 nucleotides read TGTGCCAGCAGTTTATCCCGGACAGGGGGCTTGGAGACCCAGTACTTC. This codes for CASSLSRTGGLETQYF.

As for this clone: The same CDR3 arises from other DNA sequences in this sample as well. The V gene is TRBV28, the J gene TRBJ2-5; D is possibly TRBD1 (6 bases). There are 15 residues in the CDR3. V was trimmed by 7 bases and J by 1 base, leaving 16 bases between them. Germline CDR1 MDHEN, CDR2 SYDVKM. Written as DNA, the CDR3 is TGTGCCAGCAAACCAGTGGACAGCTTCCAAGAGACCCAGTACTTC. Amino acids: CASKPVDSFQETQYF.

This clone was counted once. The gene calls are TRBV21-1 and TRBJ1-1. TRBV21-1 is a recognized pseudogene. The CDR3 runs to 15 residues. The CDR3 bases are TGTGCCAGCAGCAAAGCTCTGGGATTAGACACTGAAGCTTTCTTT. This gives the protein CASSKALGLDTEAFF.

This sequence joins TRBV7-2 and TRBJ1-5; tentatively, D is TRBD1 (6 bases). The CDR3 has 15 amino acids. The germline CDR1 and CDR2 sequences are SGHTA and FQGNSA. V was trimmed by 1 base and J by 4 bases, leaving 11 bases between them. The CDR3 here is CASSLGTGANQPQHF. CDR3 sequence (DNA): TGTGCCAGCAGCTTAGGGACGGGGGCAAATCAGCCCCAGCATTTT.

V and J are TRBV28 and TRBJ2-7; no reliable D call. Germline lookup yields CDR1 MDHEN and CDR2 SYDVKM. The CDR3 has 13 amino acids. Trimming shortened V by 5 bases and J by 3 bases, and 11 bases separated the two germline ends. The CDR3 region is CASSPLAHYEQYF. The CDR3 DNA reads as TGTGCCAGCAGTCCACTGGCCCACTACGAGCAGTACTTC.

The genes are TRBV7-2 and TRBJ2-3; D unclear. Trimming left V 6 bases short and J 5 bases short, with 9 bases between. The CDR3 sequence is 12 residues long. Germline lookup yields CDR1 SGHTA and CDR2 FQGNSA. The chain's CDR3 is CASRPDRDTQYF. The CDR3 coding sequence is TGTGCCAGCAGACCTGATAGAGATACGCAGTATTTT.

The genes are TRBV11-2 and TRBJ2-7; no definite D call. Deletions cut 3 bases from V and 3 bases from J, with 6 bases between. Germline CDR1 SGHAT, CDR2 FQNNGV. The CDR3 covers 12 residues. The CDR3 DNA follows: TGTGCCAGCAGCTTGGCTAGCTACGAGCAGTACTTC. It is translated as CASSLASYEQYF. The complete variable domain, with remaining parts taken from reference TRBV11-2 and TRBJ2-7, reads EAGVAQSPRYKIIEKRQSVAFWCNPISGHATLYWYQQILGQGPKLLIQFQNNGVVDDSQLPKDRFSAERLKGVDSTLKIQPAKLEDSAVYLCASSLASYEQYFGPGTRLTVT.

This sequence joins TRBV5-1 and TRBJ2-6; D not certain. The CDR3 extends over 17 amino acids. Trimming stripped 5 bases from V and 0 bases from J, with 15 bases between. Germline V lookup: CDR1 SGHRS, CDR2 YFSETQ. Here the CDR3 DNA reads TGCGCCAGCAGGGCCCGGACGGAAAGCTCTGGGGCCAACGTCCTGACTTTC. Encoded protein: CASRARTESSGANVLTF.

The gene calls are TRBV5-5 and TRBJ2-7; D tentatively reads TRBD1 or TRBD2 (5 bases each). The V and J ends lost 7 bases and 1 base respectively, with 15 bases between them. CDR3 length: 14 amino acids. In germline, CDR1 is SGHKS, CDR2 YYEKEE (reference sequence). DNA of the CDR3: TGTGCCAGCGGAGGCTTGGACATTTCCTACGAGCAGTACTTC. Translating it yields CASGGLDISYEQYF.

The V gene is TRBV28, the J gene TRBJ1-1; D gene uncertain. This CDR3 spans 10 amino acids. Germline V gives CDR1 MDHEN, CDR2 SYDVKM. Deletions cut 10 bases from V and 4 bases from J, with 7 bases between. The CDR3, as DNA: TGTGCCACCCGGGGCACTGAAGCTTTCTTT. It codes for CATRGTEAFF.

The V call is TRBV7-2, the J call TRBJ2-7, with 7 bases aligning to TRBD1. This CDR3 is built from 14 residues. Unmatched junction bases numbered 2, after V lost 3 bases and J lost 0 bases. Germline CDR1 SGHTA, CDR2 FQGNSA. The CDR3 region is CASSFRDSSYEQYF. The CDR3 coding sequence is TGTGCCAGCAGCTTTCGGGACAGCTCCTACGAGCAGTACTTC.

This chain connects TRBV5-1 to TRBJ2-5; 9 positions match TRBD1. CDR3 length: 14 amino acids. J was trimmed by 5 bases and V by 2 bases; bases with no gene match: 4. In germline, CDR1 is SGHRS, CDR2 YFSETQ. In DNA, the CDR3 is TGCGCCAGCAGCTTAACAGGGGGCGTTGAGACCCAGTACTTC. Its protein product is CASSLTGGVETQYF. Full variable domain (rest looked up from reference TRBV5-1 and TRBJ2-5): KAGVTQTPRYLIKTRGQQVTLSCSPISGHRSVSWYQQTPGQGLQFLFEYFSETQRNKGNFPGRFSGRQFSNSRSEMNVSTLELGDSALYLCASSLTGGVETQYFGPGTRLLVL.

V usage is TRBV6-6 and J usage is TRBJ1-2; 11 bases align to TRBD1. Germline loops: CDR1 MNHNY, CDR2 SVGAGI (reference sequence). The CDR3 loop spans 15 amino acids. V was clipped by 6 bases and J by 3 bases; unmatched bases: 6. In DNA form, the CDR3 reads TGTGCCAGCAGCGCCCCGGACAGGGGGCACTATGGCTACACCTTC. Translating gives CASSAPDRGHYGYTF.